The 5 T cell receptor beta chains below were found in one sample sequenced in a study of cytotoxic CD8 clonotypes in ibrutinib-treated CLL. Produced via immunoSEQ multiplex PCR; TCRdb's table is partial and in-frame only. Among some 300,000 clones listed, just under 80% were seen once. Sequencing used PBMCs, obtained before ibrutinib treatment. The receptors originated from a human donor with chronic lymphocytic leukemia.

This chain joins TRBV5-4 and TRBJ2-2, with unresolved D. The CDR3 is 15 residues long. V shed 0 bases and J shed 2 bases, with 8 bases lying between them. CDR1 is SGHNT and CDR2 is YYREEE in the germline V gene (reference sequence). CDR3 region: CASSLGGENTGELFF. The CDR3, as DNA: TGTGCCAGCAGCTTGGGTGGCGAAAACACCGGGGAGCTGTTTTTT. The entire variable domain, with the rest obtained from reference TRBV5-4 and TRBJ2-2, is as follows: ETGVTQSPTHLIKTRGQQVTLRCSSQSGHNTVSWYQQALGQGPQFIFQYYREEENGRGNFPPRFSGLQFPNYSSELNVNALELDDSALYLCASSLGGENTGELFFGEGSRLTVL.

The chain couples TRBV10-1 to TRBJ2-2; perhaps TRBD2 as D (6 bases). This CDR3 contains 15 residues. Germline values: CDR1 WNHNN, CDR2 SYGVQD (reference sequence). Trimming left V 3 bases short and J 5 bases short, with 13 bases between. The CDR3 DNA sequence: TGCGCCAGCAGTGATAACGGGAGAGATACCGGGGAGCTGTTTTTT. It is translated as CASSDNGRDTGELFF.

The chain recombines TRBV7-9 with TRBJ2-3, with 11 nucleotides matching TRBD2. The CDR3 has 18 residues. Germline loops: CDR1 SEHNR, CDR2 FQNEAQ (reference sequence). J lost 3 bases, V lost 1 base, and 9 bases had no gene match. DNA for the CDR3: TGTGCCAGCAGCTTAGAGCCGCTAGCGGGAGGCAGTACAGATACGCAGTATTTT. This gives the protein CASSLEPLAGGSTDTQYF.

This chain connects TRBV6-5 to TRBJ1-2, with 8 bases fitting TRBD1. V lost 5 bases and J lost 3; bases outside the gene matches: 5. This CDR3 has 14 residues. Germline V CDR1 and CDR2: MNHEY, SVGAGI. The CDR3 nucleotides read TGTGCCAGCAGTAACCAGGGGGCGTACTATGGCTACACCTTC. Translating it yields CASSNQGAYYGYTF.

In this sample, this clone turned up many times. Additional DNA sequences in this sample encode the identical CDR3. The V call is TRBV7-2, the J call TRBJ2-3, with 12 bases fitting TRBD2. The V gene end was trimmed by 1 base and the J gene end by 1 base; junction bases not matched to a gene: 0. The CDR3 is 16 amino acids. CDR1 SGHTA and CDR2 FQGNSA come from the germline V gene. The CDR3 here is CASSLGLAGGTDTQYF. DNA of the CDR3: TGTGCCAGCAGCTTAGGACTAGCGGGAGGCACAGATACGCAGTATTTT.